This TCR beta chain was sequenced for a study of immune evolution from preneoplasia to lung adenocarcinoma. Sequencing was performed with immunoSEQ multiplex PCR; in TCRdb, only in-frame clones are kept and a portion is missing. The sample lists some 16,000 clones; 80% to 90% were seen once. This receptor was taken from a person aged 65 to 79 with invasive lung adenocarcinoma. The source material was FFPE invasive lung adenocarcinoma tissue.

CDR3 sequence reads: CASSWIQGATEAFF. The CDR3 DNA is TGTGCCAGCAGCTGGATTCAGGGGGCCACTGAAGCTTTCTTT. The rearrangement joins TRBV5-5 to TRBJ1-1, with TRBD1 matching 8 bases. There are 14 residues in the CDR3. V lost 3 bases, J lost 4 bases, and 5 bases stayed unmatched. Germline-derived CDR1 and CDR2 are SGHKS and YYEKEE (reference sequence).